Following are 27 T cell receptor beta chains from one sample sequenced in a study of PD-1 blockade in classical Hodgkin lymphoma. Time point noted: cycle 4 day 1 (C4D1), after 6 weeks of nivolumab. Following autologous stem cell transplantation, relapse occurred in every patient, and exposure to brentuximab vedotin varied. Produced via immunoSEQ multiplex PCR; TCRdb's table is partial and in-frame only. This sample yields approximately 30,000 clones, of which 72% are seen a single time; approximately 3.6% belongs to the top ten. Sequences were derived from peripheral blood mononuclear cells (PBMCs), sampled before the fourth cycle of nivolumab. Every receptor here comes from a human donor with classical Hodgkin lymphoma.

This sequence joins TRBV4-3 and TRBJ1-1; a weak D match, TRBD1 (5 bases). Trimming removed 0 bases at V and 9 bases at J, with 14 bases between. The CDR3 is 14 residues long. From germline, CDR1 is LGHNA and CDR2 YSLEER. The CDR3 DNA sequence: TGCGCCAGCAGCCAAGATAACATCCAGGGAAAAGCTTTCTTT. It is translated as CASSQDNIQGKAFF.

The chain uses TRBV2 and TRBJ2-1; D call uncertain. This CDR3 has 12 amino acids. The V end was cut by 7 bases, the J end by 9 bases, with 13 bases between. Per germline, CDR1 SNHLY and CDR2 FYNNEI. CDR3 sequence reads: CASTEISLEQFF. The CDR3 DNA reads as TGTGCCAGCACCGAAATCAGCCTTGAGCAGTTCTTC.

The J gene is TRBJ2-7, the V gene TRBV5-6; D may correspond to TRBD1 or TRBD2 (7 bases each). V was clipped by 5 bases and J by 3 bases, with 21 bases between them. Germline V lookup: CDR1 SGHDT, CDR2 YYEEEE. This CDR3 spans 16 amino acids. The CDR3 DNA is TGTGCCAGCAGTTCGGGGGGCTCGGGGGACAGCTACGAGCAGTACTTC. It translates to CASSSGGSGDSYEQYF.

CDR3 nucleotides: TGTGCCAGCAGCTTAAGCCCCCAGGGGACCCAGTACTTC. As protein: CASSLSPQGTQYF. V is TRBV7-2 and J is TRBJ2-5; D is perhaps TRBD1 (5 bases). The V and J ends lost 2 bases and 7 bases respectively, with 11 bases between them. The CDR3 is 13 amino acids. Germline assignment: CDR1 SGHTA and CDR2 FQGNSA.

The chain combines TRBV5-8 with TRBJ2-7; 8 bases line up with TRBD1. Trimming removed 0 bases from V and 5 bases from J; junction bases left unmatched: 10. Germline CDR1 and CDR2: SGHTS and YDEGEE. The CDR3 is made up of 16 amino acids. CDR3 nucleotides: TGTGCCAGCAGCTTGGGGTTGAGACAGGGGTTCCACGAGCAGTACTTC. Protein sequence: CASSLGLRQGFHEQYF. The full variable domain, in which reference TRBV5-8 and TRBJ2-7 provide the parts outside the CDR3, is EAGVTQSPTHLIKTRGQQATLRCSPISGHTSVYWYQQALGLGLQFLLWYDEGEERNRGNFPPRFSGRQFPNYSSELNVNALELEDSALYLCASSLGLRQGFHEQYFGPGTRLTVT.

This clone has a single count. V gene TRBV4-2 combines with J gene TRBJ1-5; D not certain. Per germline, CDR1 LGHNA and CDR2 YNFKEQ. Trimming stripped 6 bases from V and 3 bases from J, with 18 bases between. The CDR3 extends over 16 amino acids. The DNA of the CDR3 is TGTGCCAGCAGTCCAAAGGTGGGCGGGTCCAATCAGCCCCAGCATTTT. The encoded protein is CASSPKVGGSNQPQHF.

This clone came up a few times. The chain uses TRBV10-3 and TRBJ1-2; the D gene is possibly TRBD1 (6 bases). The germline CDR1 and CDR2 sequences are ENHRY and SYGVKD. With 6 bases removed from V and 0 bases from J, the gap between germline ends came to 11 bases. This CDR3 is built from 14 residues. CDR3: CAISRDISNYGYTF. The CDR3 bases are TGTGCCATCAGCCGGGACATCTCTAACTATGGCTACACCTTC.

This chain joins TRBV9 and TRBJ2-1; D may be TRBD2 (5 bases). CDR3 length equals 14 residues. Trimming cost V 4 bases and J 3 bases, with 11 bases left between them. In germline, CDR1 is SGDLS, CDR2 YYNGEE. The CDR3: CASSPLSGYNEQFF. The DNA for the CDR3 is TGTGCCAGCAGCCCCCTGAGCGGCTACAATGAGCAGTTCTTC.

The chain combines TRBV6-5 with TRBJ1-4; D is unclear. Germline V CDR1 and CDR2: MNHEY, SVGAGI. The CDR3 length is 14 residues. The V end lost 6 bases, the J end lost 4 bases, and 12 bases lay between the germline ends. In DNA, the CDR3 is TGTGCCAGCAGCCCAGGCTGGAGTAATGAAAAACTGTTTTTT. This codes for CASSPGWSNEKLFF.

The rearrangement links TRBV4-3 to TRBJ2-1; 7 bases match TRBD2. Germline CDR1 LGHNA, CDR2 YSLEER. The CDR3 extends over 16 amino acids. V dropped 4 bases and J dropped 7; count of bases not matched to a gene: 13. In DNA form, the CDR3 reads TGCGCCAGCAGCCGATCGCCTGCGGGAGAAGGGAATGAGCAGTTCTTC. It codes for CASSRSPAGEGNEQFF.

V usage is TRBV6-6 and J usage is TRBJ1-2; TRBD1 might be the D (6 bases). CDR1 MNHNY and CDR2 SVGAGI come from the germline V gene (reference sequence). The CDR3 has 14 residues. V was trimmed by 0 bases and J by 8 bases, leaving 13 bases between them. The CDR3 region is CASSYSGGSDGYTF. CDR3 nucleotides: TGTGCCAGCAGTTACTCAGGGGGGAGCGACGGCTACACCTTC.

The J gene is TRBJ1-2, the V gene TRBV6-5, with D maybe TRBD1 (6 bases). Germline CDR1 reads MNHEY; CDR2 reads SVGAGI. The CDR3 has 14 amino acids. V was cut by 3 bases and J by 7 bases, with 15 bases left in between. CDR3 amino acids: CASSYTGWESGYTF. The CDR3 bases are TGTGCCAGCAGTTATACAGGGTGGGAGTCTGGCTACACCTTC.

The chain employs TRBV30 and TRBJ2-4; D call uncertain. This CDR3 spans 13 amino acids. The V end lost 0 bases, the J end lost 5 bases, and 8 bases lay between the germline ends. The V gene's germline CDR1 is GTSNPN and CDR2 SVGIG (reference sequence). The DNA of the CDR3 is TGTGCCTGGAGTGTCGGCGGCCAAAACATTCAGTACTTC. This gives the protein CAWSVGGQNIQYF. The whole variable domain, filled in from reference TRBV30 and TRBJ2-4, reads SQTIHQWPATLVQPVGSPLSLECTVEGTSNPNLYWYRQAAGRGLQLLFYSVGIGQISSEVPQNLSASRPQDRQFILSSKKLLLSDSGFYLCAWSVGGQNIQYFGAGTRLSVL.

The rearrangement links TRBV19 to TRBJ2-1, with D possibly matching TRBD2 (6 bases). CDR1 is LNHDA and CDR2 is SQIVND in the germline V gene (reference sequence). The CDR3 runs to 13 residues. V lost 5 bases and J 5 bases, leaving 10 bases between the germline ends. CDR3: CASSDSGNNEQFF. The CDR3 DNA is TGTGCCAGTAGTGATAGCGGAAACAATGAGCAGTTCTTC.

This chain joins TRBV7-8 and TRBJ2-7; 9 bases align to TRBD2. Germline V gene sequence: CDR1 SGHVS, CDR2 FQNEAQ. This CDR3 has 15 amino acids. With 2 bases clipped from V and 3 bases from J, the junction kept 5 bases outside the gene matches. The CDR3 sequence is CASSLSLAGSYEQYF. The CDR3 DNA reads TGTGCCAGCAGCTTAAGTCTAGCGGGGAGCTACGAGCAGTACTTC.

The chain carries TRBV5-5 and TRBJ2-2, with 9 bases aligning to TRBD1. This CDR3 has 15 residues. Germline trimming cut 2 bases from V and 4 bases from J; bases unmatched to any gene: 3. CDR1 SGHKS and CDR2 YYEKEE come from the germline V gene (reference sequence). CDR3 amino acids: CASSLVTGGTGELFF. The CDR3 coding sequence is TGTGCCAGCAGCTTAGTGACAGGGGGCACCGGGGAGCTGTTTTTT.

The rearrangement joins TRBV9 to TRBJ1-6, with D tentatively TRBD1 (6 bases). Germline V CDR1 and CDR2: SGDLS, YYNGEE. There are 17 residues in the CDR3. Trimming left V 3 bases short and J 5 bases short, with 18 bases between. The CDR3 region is CASSDRGGTVNNSPLHF. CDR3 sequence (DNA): TGTGCCAGCAGCGACAGAGGGGGGACCGTTAATAATTCACCCCTCCACTTT.

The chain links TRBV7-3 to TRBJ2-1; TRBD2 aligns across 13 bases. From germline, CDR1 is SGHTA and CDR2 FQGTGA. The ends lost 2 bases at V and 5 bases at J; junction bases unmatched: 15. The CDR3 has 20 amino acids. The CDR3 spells CASSLRSGTSGTETNNEQFF. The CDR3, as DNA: TGTGCCAGCAGCTTACGTTCCGGGACTAGCGGGACCGAAACCAACAATGAGCAGTTCTTC.

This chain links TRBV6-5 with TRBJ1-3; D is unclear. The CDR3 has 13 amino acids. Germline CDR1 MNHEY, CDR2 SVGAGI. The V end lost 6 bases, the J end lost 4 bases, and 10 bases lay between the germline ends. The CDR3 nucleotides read TGTGCCAGCAGACCCGGATTAGGAAACACCATATATTTT. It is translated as CASRPGLGNTIYF.

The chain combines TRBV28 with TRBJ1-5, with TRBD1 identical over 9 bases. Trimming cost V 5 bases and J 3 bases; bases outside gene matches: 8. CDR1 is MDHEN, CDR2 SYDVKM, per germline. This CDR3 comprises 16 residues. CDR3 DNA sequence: TGTGCCAGCAGTCTCGGACAGGGGAGGGTCAATCAGCCCCAGCATTTT. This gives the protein CASSLGQGRVNQPQHF.

The CDR3 protein is CASSPMPHSNQPQHF. The CDR3 nucleotides are TGTGCCAGCAGCCCAATGCCTCATAGCAATCAGCCCCAGCATTTT. This chain links TRBV6-1 with TRBJ1-5; D remains unclear. CDR3 length: 15 amino acids. Trimming took 6 bases from V and 0 from J, leaving 12 bases between them. The germline V gene encodes CDR1 MNHNS and CDR2 SASEGT.

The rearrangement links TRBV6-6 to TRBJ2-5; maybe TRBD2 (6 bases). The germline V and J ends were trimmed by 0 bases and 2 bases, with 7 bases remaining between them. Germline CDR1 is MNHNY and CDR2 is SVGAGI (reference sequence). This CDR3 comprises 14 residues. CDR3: CASSYSAGQETQYF. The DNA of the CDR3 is TGTGCCAGCAGTTACTCGGCGGGGCAAGAGACCCAGTACTTC.

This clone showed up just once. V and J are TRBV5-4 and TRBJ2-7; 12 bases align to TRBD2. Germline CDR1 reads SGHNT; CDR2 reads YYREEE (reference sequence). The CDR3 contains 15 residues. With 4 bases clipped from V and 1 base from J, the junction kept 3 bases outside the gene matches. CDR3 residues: CASSPSGRGSYEQYF. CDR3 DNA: TGTGCCAGCAGCCCTAGCGGGAGGGGGTCCTACGAGCAGTACTTC.

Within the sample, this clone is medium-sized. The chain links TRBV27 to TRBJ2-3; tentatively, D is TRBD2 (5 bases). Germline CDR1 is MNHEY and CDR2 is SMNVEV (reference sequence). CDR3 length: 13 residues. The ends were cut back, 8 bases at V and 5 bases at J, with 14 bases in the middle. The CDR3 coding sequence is TGTGCCAGCTCGGTGGCGGGTAAAGATACGCAGTATTTT. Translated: CASSVAGKDTQYF.

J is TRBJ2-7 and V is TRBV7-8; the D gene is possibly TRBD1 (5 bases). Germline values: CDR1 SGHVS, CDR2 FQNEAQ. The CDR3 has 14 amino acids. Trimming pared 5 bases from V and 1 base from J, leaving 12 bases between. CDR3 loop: CASSKVPGSYEQYF. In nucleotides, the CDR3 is TGTGCCAGCAGCAAGGTACCAGGGTCCTACGAGCAGTACTTC. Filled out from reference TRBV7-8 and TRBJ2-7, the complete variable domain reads GAGVSQSPRYKVAKRGQDVALRCDPISGHVSLFWYQQALGQGPEFLTYFQNEAQLDKSGLPSDRFFAERPEGSVSTLKIQRTQQEDSAVYLCASSKVPGSYEQYFGPGTRLTVT.

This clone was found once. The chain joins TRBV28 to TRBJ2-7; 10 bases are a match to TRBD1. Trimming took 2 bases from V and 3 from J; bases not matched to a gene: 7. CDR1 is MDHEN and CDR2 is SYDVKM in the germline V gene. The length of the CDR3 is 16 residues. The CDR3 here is CASSLLGTGAYYEQYF. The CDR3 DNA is TGTGCCAGCAGTTTACTCGGGACAGGGGCTTACTACGAGCAGTACTTC.

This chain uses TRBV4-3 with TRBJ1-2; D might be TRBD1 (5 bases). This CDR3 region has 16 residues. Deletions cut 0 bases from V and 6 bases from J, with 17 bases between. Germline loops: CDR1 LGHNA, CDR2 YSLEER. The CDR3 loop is CASSQDLASGRNGYTF. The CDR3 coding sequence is TGCGCCAGCAGCCAAGATCTAGCGTCAGGGAGAAATGGCTACACCTTC.